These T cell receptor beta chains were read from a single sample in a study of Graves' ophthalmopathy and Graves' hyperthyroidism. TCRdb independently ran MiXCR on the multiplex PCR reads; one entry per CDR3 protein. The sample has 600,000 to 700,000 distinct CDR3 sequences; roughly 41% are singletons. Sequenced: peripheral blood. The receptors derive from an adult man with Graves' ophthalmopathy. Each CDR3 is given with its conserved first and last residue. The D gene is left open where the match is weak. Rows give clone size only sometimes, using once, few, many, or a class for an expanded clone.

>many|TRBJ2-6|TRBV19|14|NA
TGTGCCAGTAGTGCTCAGGCTGGGGCCAACGTCCTGACTTTC
CASSAQAGANVLTF
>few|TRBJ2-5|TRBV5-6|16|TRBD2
TGTGCCAGCAGCCTACTTAGCGGGGGGGCCATGGAGACCCAGTACTTC
CASSLLSGGAMETQYF
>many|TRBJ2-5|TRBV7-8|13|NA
TGTGCCAGCAGCCGAAGGACTAAGGAGACCCAGTACTTC
CASSRRTKETQYF
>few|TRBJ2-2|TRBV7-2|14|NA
TGTGCCAGCAGCCTCCGGGAGCTCACCGGGGAGCTGTTTTTT
CASSLRELTGELFF
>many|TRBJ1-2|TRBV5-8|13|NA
TGTGCCAGCAGCCCGGACCGATCAGGGGGCTACACCTTC
CASSPDRSGGYTF
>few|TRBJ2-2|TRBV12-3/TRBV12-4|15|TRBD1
TGTGCCAGCAGTGTCTTGGGACAGGGGGCCGGGGAGCTGTTTTTT
CASSVLGQGAGELFF
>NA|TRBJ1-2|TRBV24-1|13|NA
TGTGCCACCAGTGATTTAGGGGCAGGTGGCTACACCTTC
CATSDLGAGGYTF
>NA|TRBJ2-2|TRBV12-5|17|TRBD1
TGTGCTAGTGGTTACCCCACGGGACAGGGGTTGACCGGGGAGCTGTTTTTT
CASGYPTGQGLTGELFF
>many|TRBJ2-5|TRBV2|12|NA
TGTGCCAGCAACTTTCCCCAAGAGACCCAGTACTTC
CASNFPQETQYF
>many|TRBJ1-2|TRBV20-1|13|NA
TGCAGTGCTAGAGACCGGGGGATCTATGGCTACACCTTC
CSARDRGIYGYTF
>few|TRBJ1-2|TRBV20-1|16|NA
TGCAGTGCTGGTCCGAACCGGGGACACGAACACTATGGCTACACCTTC
CSAGPNRGHEHYGYTF
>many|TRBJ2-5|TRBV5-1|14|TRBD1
TGTGCCAGCAGCACGGGACAGGGGAAGGAGACCCAGTACTTC
CASSTGQGKETQYF
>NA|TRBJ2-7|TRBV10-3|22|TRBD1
TGTGCCATCAGTGAATACGCTACTCCGGGACAGGGTTCCCTCGGCCCCTCCTACGAGCAGTACTTC
CAISEYATPGQGSLGPSYEQYF
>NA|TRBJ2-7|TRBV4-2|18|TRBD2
TGTGCCAGCACCCAAGGGCCTGTGACTAGCGGGACCGCCTACGAGCAGTACTTC
CASTQGPVTSGTAYEQYF
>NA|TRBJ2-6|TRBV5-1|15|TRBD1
TGCGCCAGCAGGGACAGGGCCGGTGGGGCCAACGTCCTGACTTTC
CASRDRAGGANVLTF
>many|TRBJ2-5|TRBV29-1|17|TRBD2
TGCAGCGTTGAAATACGCCGGACTAGCGGAAGAGGGGAGACCCAGTACTTC
CSVEIRRTSGRGETQYF
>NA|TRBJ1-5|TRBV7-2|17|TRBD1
TGCGCCAGCAGCCAAGTACCCAGGGGGACTAGGAATCAGCCCCAGCATTTT
CASSQVPRGTRNQPQHF
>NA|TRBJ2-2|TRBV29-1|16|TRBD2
TGCAGCGTTGATGGAAGCGGAGGGCGGGGGGCCGGGGAGCTGTTTTTT
CSVDGSGGRGAGELFF
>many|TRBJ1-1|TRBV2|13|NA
TGTGCCAGCAGTGAAGAGGGAAACACTGAAGCTTTCTTT
CASSEEGNTEAFF
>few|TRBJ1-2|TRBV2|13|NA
TGTGCCAGCAGGAAGGGGCTCGACTATGGCTACACCTTC
CASRKGLDYGYTF
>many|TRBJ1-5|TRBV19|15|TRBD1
TGTGCCAGTAGTATAACAGGGGACTTCAATCAGCCCCAGCATTTT
CASSITGDFNQPQHF
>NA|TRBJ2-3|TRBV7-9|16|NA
TGCGCCAGCAGCGCCGAGTGGCGTCATCTCACAGATACGCAGTATTTT
CASSAEWRHLTDTQYF
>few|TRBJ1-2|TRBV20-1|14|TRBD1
TGCAGTGCTAATCGAAACGGACAGGGCTATGGCTACACCTTC
CSANRNGQGYGYTF
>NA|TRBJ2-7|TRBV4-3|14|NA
TGCGCCAGCAGCCTTGACAGTTTTTCCTACGAGCAGTACTTC
CASSLDSFSYEQYF
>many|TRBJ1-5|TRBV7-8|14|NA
TGTGCCAGCAGCTTATCCCAAGGGAATCAGCCCCAGCATTTT
CASSLSQGNQPQHF
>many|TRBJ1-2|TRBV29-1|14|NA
TGCAGCGTTGGGTCGGCGTGGCCTAACTATGGCTACACCTTC
CSVGSAWPNYGYTF
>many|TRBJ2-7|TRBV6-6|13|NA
TGTGCCAGCAGTCTCACCCAGGCCTACGAGCAGTACTTC
CASSLTQAYEQYF
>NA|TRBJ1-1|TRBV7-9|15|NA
TGTGCCAGCAGCGATAGAGGGACCCTGAGCACTGAAGCTTTCTTT
CASSDRGTLSTEAFF
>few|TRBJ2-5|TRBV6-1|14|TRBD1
TGTGCCAGCACCCTCGGACAGGCGAAAGAGACCCAGTACTTC
CASTLGQAKETQYF
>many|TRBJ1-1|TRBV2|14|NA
TGTGCCAGCGGACTACACGGCAAGAGCACTGAAGCTTTCTTT
CASGLHGKSTEAFF
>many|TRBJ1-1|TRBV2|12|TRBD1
TGTGCCGGATCTACAGGGGGCCCTGAAGCTTTCTTT
CAGSTGGPEAFF
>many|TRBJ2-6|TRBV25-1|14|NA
TGTGCCAGCAGTGAGGGCGCTGGGGCCAACGTCCTGACTTTC
CASSEGAGANVLTF
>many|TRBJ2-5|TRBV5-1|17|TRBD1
TGCGCCAGCAGCTTGTCGGGACAGGGGGCTGTTCGAGAGACCCAGTACTTC
CASSLSGQGAVRETQYF
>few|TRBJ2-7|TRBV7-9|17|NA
TGTGCCAGCAGCCCAAGGGGGGGCGGGAGTCTGGTGTACGAGCAGTACTTC
CASSPRGGGSLVYEQYF
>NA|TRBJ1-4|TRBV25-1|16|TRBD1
TGTGCCAGCAGTCTACAGGGGGCAAGAACTAATGAAAAACTGTTTTTT
CASSLQGARTNEKLFF
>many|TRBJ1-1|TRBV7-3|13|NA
TGTGCCAGCAGCTTGGATGCAAACACTGAAGCTTTCTTT
CASSLDANTEAFF
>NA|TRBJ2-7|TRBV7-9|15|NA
TGTGCCAGCAGCTTAGAGGGGAGTTCAGGCTACGAGCAGTACTTC
CASSLEGSSGYEQYF
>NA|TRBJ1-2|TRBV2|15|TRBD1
TGTACCAGCTCACGCACCCGGGACAGAAGTGGTGGCTACACCTTC
CTSSRTRDRSGGYTF
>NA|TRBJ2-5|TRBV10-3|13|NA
TGTGCCATCAGTGAGGGGGCCCAAGAGACCCAGTACTTC
CAISEGAQETQYF
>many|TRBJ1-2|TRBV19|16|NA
TGTGCCAGTACCCTAAGCCCAATGGAAGGGAAGTATGGCTACACCTTC
CASTLSPMEGKYGYTF
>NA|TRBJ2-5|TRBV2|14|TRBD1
TGTGCCAACACTAGGGACAGGGGGCGGGAGACCCAGTACTTC
CANTRDRGRETQYF
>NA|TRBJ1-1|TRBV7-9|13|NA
TGTACCTGGAAACGGACAGACAACACTGAAGCTTTCTTT
CTWKRTDNTEAFF
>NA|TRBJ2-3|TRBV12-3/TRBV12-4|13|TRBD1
TGTGCCAGCAACAACAGGGGGATAGATACGCAGGATTTT
CASNNRGIDTQDF
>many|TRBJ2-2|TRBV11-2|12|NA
TGTGCCAGCAGCTCCGAGGGCGGGGAGCTGTTTTTT
CASSSEGGELFF
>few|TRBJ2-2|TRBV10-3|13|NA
TGTGCCAGCAGGGCAATGAACACCGGGGAGCTGTTTTTT
CASRAMNTGELFF
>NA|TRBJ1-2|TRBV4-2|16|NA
TGTGCCAGCAGCCAAGATCTGGCAGGGATGTACTATGGCTACACCTTC
CASSQDLAGMYYGYTF